This T cell receptor (beta chain) is from a study of shared clonotypes between healthy human individuals. This CDR3 contains 17 residues. Germline loops: CDR1 SGHTA, CDR2 FQGNSA. Trimming shortened V by 1 base and J by 0 bases, and 16 bases separated the two germline ends. As processed by the authors: Filtering differed because ImmunoSEQ produced junction-only sequences that carried no quality scores. The protocol was immunoSEQ multiplex PCR, while the TCRdb copy is restricted to in-frame clones and leaves out a portion. D and trimming come from the DNA, and the V and J calls and clone size come from that table. The sample shows about 480,000 clones, over 60% of them seen only once.

The rearrangement uses TRBV7-2 and TRBJ2-7; D gene ambiguous. The sequence came from a woman aged 40 to 49 in good health. Some clones in this sample may be carry-over from other donors' samples. Sequences were obtained from PBMCs. The CDR3 here is CASSLGARTRTSYEQYF. CDR3 DNA sequence: TGTGCCAGCAGCTTAGGGGCGAGGACCCGGACCTCCTACGAGCAGTACTTC.